Listed here are 20 T cell receptor beta chains from one sample, sequenced in a study of blood T cell repertoires in COVID-19. Profiled with immunoSEQ multiplex PCR; TCRdb holds only in-frame clones, not every one. Among some 150,000 clones, 80% were seen once, and the ten largest hold roughly 13%. Sequenced: peripheral blood. The receptors originated from a man aged 60 to 75 with active or convalescent COVID-19.

The chain combines TRBV7-2 with TRBJ2-7; D is uncertain. This CDR3 spans 12 amino acids. Trimming shortened V by 8 bases and J by 3 bases, and 11 bases separated the two germline ends. Germline CDR1 and CDR2: SGHTA and FQGNSA. The CDR3: CASRVPGYEQYF. CDR3 nucleotide sequence: TGTGCCAGCCGGGTTCCCGGCTACGAGCAGTACTTC.

V gene TRBV13 combines with J gene TRBJ2-1; the D is unclear. The CDR3 runs 14 residues. Germline CDR1 is PRHDT and CDR2 is FYEKMQ (reference sequence). Trimming removed 5 bases from V and 7 bases from J, with 15 bases in between. The CDR3 nucleotides read TGTGCCAGCAGCCGAAGCGACCCGCGGAATGAGCAGTTCTTC. Translated: CASSRSDPRNEQFF. The full variable domain, rest sourced from reference TRBV13 and TRBJ2-1, is AAGVIQSPRHLIKEKRETATLKCYPIPRHDTVYWYQQGPGQDPQFLISFYEKMQSDKGSIPDRFSAQQFSDYHSELNMSSLELGDSALYFCASSRSDPRNEQFFGPGTRLTVL.

The J gene is TRBJ1-2, the V gene TRBV30; tentatively, D is TRBD1 (5 bases). Between the trimmed V and J ends, which lost 5 bases and 4 bases, there was a span of 23 bases. Germline V gene lookup returns CDR1 GTSNPN and CDR2 SVGIG (reference sequence). The CDR3 loop spans 16 amino acids. CDR3 region: CAWGRKGRGSGYGYTF. For the CDR3, the DNA is TGTGCCTGGGGGCGCAAGGGGCGGGGTAGTGGCTATGGCTACACCTTC.

The J gene is TRBJ2-5, the V gene TRBV7-3, with TRBD2 matching 8 bases. The V gene end was trimmed by 3 bases and the J gene end by 7 bases; junction bases not matched to a gene: 13. This CDR3 comprises 16 residues. Germline-derived CDR1 and CDR2 are SGHTA and FQGTGA. CDR3 in DNA: TGTGCCAGCAGCTTGGGCAGCGGGAGAAGTAAAGGGACCCAGTACTTC. This gives the protein CASSLGSGRSKGTQYF.

V usage is TRBV4-1 and J usage is TRBJ1-5; TRBD1 might be the D (5 bases). The length of the CDR3 is 15 residues. The V gene's germline CDR1 is MGHRA and CDR2 YSYEKL. Trimming left V 1 base short and J 0 bases short, with 7 bases between. The CDR3 reads CASSQGGLSNQPQHF. The CDR3 nucleotides are TGCGCCAGCAGCCAAGGGGGACTTAGCAATCAGCCCCAGCATTTT.

The chain carries TRBV14 and TRBJ1-3; D not certain. This CDR3 comprises 17 residues. V lost 0 bases, J lost 3 bases, and 15 bases lay in between. Germline CDR1 and CDR2: SGHDN and FVKESK. The CDR3, as DNA: TGTGCCAGCAGCCAAGATCGGTTTAGCTCTGGTGGAAACACCATATATTTT. This translates into CASSQDRFSSGGNTIYF.

This clone was observed a single time. The chain joins TRBV5-8 to TRBJ2-5; TRBD2 matches at 7 bases. V was clipped by 4 bases and J by 3 bases; unmatched bases: 6. Germline V gene sequence: CDR1 SGHTS, CDR2 YDEGEE. The CDR3 runs 14 residues. The CDR3 protein is CASSPAGTKETQYF. Written as DNA, the CDR3 is TGTGCCAGCAGCCCCGCGGGGACTAAAGAGACCCAGTACTTC.

CDR3 in amino acids: CASSWTSGEQFF. In nucleotides, the CDR3 is TGCGCCAGCAGCTGGACTAGCGGTGAGCAGTTCTTC. This sequence joins TRBV5-1 and TRBJ2-1, with 10 bases aligning to TRBD2. The junction had 0 bases not matched to a gene; V was cut back by 3 bases and J by 9 bases. Germline lookup yields CDR1 SGHRS and CDR2 YFSETQ. This CDR3 has 12 residues. Using reference TRBV5-1 and TRBJ2-1 for the parts outside the CDR3, the full variable domain is KAGVTQTPRYLIKTRGQQVTLSCSPISGHRSVSWYQQTPGQGLQFLFEYFSETQRNKGNFPGRFSGRQFSNSRSEMNVSTLELGDSALYLCASSWTSGEQFFGPGTRLTVL.

In this sample, this clone turned up a few times. The gene calls are TRBV10-1 and TRBJ2-2; D is perhaps TRBD1 (6 bases). V was pared by 2 bases and J by 1 base, with 8 bases between. This CDR3 comprises 15 residues. Germline CDR1 is WNHNN and CDR2 is SYGVQD (reference sequence). The chain's CDR3 is CASSEGGGNTGELFF. The CDR3 DNA reads as TGCGCCAGCAGTGAGGGGGGCGGGAACACCGGGGAGCTGTTTTTT.

The CDR3 coding sequence is TGCGCCAGCAGCTTGGGGGCAGGGTTGAACACTGAAGCTTTCTTT. Protein sequence: CASSLGAGLNTEAFF. The chain is built from TRBV5-1 and TRBJ1-1; maybe TRBD1 (5 bases). Trimming removed 0 bases at V and 0 bases at J, with 9 bases between. CDR1 is SGHRS, CDR2 YFSETQ, per germline. The CDR3 loop spans 15 amino acids. Using reference TRBV5-1 and TRBJ1-1 for the parts outside the CDR3, the full variable domain is KAGVTQTPRYLIKTRGQQVTLSCSPISGHRSVSWYQQTPGQGLQFLFEYFSETQRNKGNFPGRFSGRQFSNSRSEMNVSTLELGDSALYLCASSLGAGLNTEAFFGQGTRLTVV.

The chain links TRBV15 to TRBJ2-5; D unresolved. The germline V gene has CDR1 LNHNV and CDR2 YYDKDF (reference sequence). This CDR3 has 14 amino acids. Trimming took off 1 base at V and 4 bases at J, with 10 bases between the two ends. The CDR3 nucleotides are TGTGCCACCAGCAGAGGATCCGGAGCAGAGACCCAGTACTTC. This sequence encodes CATSRGSGAETQYF.

The rearrangement uses TRBV24-1 and TRBJ2-2, with D maybe TRBD2 (5 bases). Germline V gene sequence: CDR1 KGHDR, CDR2 SFDVKD. Trimming stripped 5 bases from V and 4 bases from J, with 7 bases between. This CDR3 is 13 amino acids long. The CDR3 sequence is CATSGGLTGELFF. The DNA for the CDR3 is TGTGCCACCAGTGGCGGGCTCACCGGGGAGCTGTTTTTT.

The sample holds a few counts of this clone. The V and J genes are TRBV6-2 or TRBV6-3 and TRBJ2-7; a weak D match, TRBD1 (6 bases). Germline CDR1 is MNHEY and CDR2 is SVGEGT. This CDR3 spans 14 amino acids. Trimming removed 1 base from V and 7 bases from J, with 14 bases in between. The CDR3 spells CASSYYGPRGEQYF. The CDR3 nucleotides read TGTGCCAGCAGTTACTATGGACCCAGGGGAGAGCAGTACTTC.

This clone turned up a few times. The V call is TRBV7-8, the J call TRBJ1-3, with 8 nucleotides matching TRBD1. In germline, CDR1 is SGHVS, CDR2 FQNEAQ. The CDR3 spans 16 residues. V lost 5 bases to trimming and J lost 4 bases; unmatched junction nucleotides: 10. CDR3 in amino acids: CASSIIRGRLGNTIYF. The CDR3, as DNA: TGTGCCAGCAGCATAATCAGGGGGCGCTTGGGAAACACCATATATTTT.

V is TRBV15 and J is TRBJ2-7; 10 bases map to TRBD1. Germline V gives CDR1 LNHNV, CDR2 YYDKDF (reference sequence). V trimming: 4 bases; J trimming: 3 bases; junction bases outside the gene matches: 9. The CDR3 runs to 16 residues. The CDR3 nucleotides read TGTGCCACCAGCAACTCTAAGTGGGACAGGGGCTACGAGCAGTACTTC. Its translation: CATSNSKWDRGYEQYF. The full variable domain, with the rest looked up from reference TRBV15 and TRBJ2-7, is DAMVIQNPRYQVTQFGKPVTLSCSQTLNHNVMYWYQQKSSQAPKLLFHYYDKDFNNEADTPDNFQSRRPNTSFCFLDIRSPGLGDTAMYLCATSNSKWDRGYEQYFGPGTRLTVT.

The CDR3 here is CASTPTQGGQPQHF. In nucleotides, the CDR3 is TGTGCCAGCACCCCGACCCAGGGAGGTCAGCCCCAGCATTTT. This sequence joins TRBV5-5 and TRBJ1-5; TRBD1 is a possible D gene (5 bases). The CDR3 extends over 14 amino acids. Germline-derived CDR1 and CDR2 are SGHKS and YYEKEE (reference sequence). Trimming cost V 6 bases and J 6 bases, with 16 bases left between them.

The table lists this clone with a few counts. This chain uses TRBV19 with TRBJ2-7; possible D gene TRBD1, 6 bases. Germline V CDR1 and CDR2: LNHDA, SQIVND (reference sequence). The V end lost 10 bases, the J end lost 1 base, and 20 bases lay between the germline ends. This CDR3 has 15 amino acids. The chain's CDR3 is CATALFGQTSYEQYF. CDR3 nucleotides: TGTGCCACCGCCTTGTTTGGACAGACGTCCTACGAGCAGTACTTC.

This rearrangement joins TRBV27 to TRBJ2-2; 8 bases are a match to TRBD2. J was trimmed by 1 base and V by 5 bases; bases with no gene match: 3. Germline loops: CDR1 MNHEY, CDR2 SMNVEV (reference sequence). The CDR3 totals 15 residues. The CDR3, as DNA: TGTGCCAGCAGTCGGCTAGCGGGGAACACCGGGGAGCTGTTTTTT. Protein sequence: CASSRLAGNTGELFF.

The J gene is TRBJ1-5, the V gene TRBV3-1 (or the pseudogene TRBV3-2); D gene ambiguous. V lost 4 bases and J lost 4, with 5 bases in between. The CDR3 is 12 residues long. CDR1 is LGHDT, CDR2 YNNKEL, per germline (reference sequence). The CDR3 DNA follows: TGTGCCAGCAGCCCGGGAAATCAGCCCCAGCATTTT. Its translation is CASSPGNQPQHF.

The V call is TRBV2, the J call TRBJ2-3, with D possibly being TRBD2 (6 bases). Germline V gene lookup returns CDR1 SNHLY and CDR2 FYNNEI. V gave up 7 bases and J gave up 5 bases, with 16 bases separating them. This CDR3 has 14 residues. The CDR3 bases are TGTGCCAGCACCCTCTCGGGAGTGGGAGATACGCAGTATTTT. This gives the protein CASTLSGVGDTQYF.